The entry below describes one TCR beta chain. The sample comes from a study of OX40 agonist ivuxolimab in advanced cancers. Study background: The study gave patients intravenous ivuxolimab at 0.01 to 10 mg/kg every 2 weeks.

The CDR3 is made up of 19 amino acids. Germline CDR1 GTSNPN, CDR2 SVGIG (reference sequence). The trim removed 5 bases at V and 0 bases at J, leaving 21 bases unmatched. Measured with immunoSEQ multiplex PCR; TCRdb has only the in-frame clones, and not every one. This sample has tens of thousands of clones, with 85% to 90% found just once. This TCR was recovered from an adult with an advanced solid tumor such as melanoma, head and neck, liver or kidney cancer. The chain has TRBV30 and TRBJ1-2; TRBD1 matches 7 bases. The sample here was CD4+ or CD8+ T cells sorted from blood, taken in a trial of the OX40 agonist ivuxolimab. The CDR3 spells CAWVRSLQGTQIANYGYTF. CDR3 nucleotide sequence: TGTGCCTGGGTTCGGAGCTTACAGGGGACCCAGATAGCTAACTATGGCTACACCTTC.